One and the same sample provided the 3 T cell receptor beta chains below, sequenced in a study of blood T cell repertoires in COVID-19. Here immunoSEQ multiplex PCR was the method, and the copy in TCRdb shows in-frame clones only, minus some. The profile shows 400,000 to 550,000 clones, 85% to 90% of them singletons. Sequenced sample: peripheral blood. The receptors derive from a woman aged 25 to 39 with acute or convalescent COVID-19.

The CDR3 DNA reads as TGTGCCAGCAGCCTCCGAGCGGGCACTGAAGCTTTCTTT. This encodes CASSLRAGTEAFF. This sequence joins TRBV7-8 and TRBJ1-1; D is unresolved. Germline lookup yields CDR1 SGHVS and CDR2 FQNEAQ. V was shortened by 5 bases and J by 4 bases, with 11 bases between the two germline ends. There are 13 residues in the CDR3.

The V call is TRBV11-1, the J call TRBJ2-1; 12 nucleotides agree with TRBD2. CDR1 SGHAT and CDR2 FQDESV come from the germline V gene (reference sequence). The V gene end was trimmed by 1 base and the J gene end by 7 bases; junction bases not matched to a gene: 5. This CDR3 has 16 residues. The CDR3 loop reads CASSLDLAGGPNEQFF. As DNA, the CDR3 is TGTGCCAGCAGCTTAGACCTAGCGGGGGGGCCTAATGAGCAGTTCTTC.

The chain combines TRBV3-1 (or the pseudogene TRBV3-2) with TRBJ2-3; TRBD2 aligns across 9 bases. J gave up 6 bases and V 4 bases, and 11 bases lay outside the gene matches. Germline V CDR1 and CDR2: LGHDT, YNNKEL (reference sequence). The CDR3 totals 16 residues. In DNA, the CDR3 is TGTGCCAGCAGCCGATCACCGGCGGGGGGGCCGGATACGCAGTATTTT. Its translation is CASSRSPAGGPDTQYF.